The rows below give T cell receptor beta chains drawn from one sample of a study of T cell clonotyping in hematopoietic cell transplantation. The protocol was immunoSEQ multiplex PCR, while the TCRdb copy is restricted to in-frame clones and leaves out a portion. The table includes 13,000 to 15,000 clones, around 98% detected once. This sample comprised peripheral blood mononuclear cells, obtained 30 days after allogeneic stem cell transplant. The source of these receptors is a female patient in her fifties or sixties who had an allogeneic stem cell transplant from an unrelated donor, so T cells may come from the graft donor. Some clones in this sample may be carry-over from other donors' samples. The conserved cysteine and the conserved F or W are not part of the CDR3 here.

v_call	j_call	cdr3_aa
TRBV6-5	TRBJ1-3	ASSYSLSGNTIY
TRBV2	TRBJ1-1	ASSEGAGGYTEAF
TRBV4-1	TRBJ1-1	ASSQRQLNTEAF
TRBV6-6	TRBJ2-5	ASMVGGGKETQY
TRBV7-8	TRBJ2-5	ASSPGGKETQY
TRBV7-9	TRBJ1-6	ASSSWGGNSPLH
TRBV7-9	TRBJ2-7	ASSLGEVSRGYDEQY
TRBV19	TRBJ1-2	ASSYPGAAGYT
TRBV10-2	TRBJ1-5	ASSERTPAAGRQPQH
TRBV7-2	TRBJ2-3	ASRDTDTQY
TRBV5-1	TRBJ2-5	ASRPGPTLYGQETQY
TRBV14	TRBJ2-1	ASRRYETGEYYNEQF
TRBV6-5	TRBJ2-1	ASRQTSGIYNEQF
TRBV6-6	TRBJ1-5	ASSYRGDSNQPQH
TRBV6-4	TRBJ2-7	ASSQTGGVREQY
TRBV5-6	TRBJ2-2	ASSLLTLLTGELF
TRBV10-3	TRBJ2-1	AIGRLAGDNEQF
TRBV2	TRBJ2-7	ASSEAIFRGNSYEQY
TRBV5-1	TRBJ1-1	ASSLGDRVSEAF
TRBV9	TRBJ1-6	ASSVRSGAVSPLH
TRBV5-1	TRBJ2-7	ASSLGVTDEQY
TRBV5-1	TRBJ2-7	ASSLFRSSYEQY
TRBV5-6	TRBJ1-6	ASSWDRGVSPLH
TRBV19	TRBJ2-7	ASTAAGTGKIREQY
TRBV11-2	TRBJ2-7	ASSSIVTGVGRQY
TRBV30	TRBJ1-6	AWSEGGDSPLH
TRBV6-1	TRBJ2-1	ASSEALAGNNEQF
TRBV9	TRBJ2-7	AGGLGEDYEQY
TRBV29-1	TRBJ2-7	SVHSLNEQY
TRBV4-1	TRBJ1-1	ASSQVRSGDRGSAF
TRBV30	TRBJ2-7	AYDRESPYEQY
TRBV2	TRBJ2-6	ASIRDAGANVLT
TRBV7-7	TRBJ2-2	ASSLAGSGTGELF
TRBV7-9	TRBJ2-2	ASSLGQTGELF
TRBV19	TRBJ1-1	ASTVTGRGTEAF
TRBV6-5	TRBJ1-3	ASRRSVSGNTIY
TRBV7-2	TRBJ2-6	ASSFYGVSSGANVLT
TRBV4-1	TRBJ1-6	ASSQDRDRGSGGKSPLH
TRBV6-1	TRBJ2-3	ASSAGTGGVDTQY
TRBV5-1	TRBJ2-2	ASHGTGVNTGELF
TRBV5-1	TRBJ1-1	ASSLRRGSRRSTEAF